A selection of T cell receptor beta chains follows, all from one sample in a study of T cell changes during pregnancy in multiple sclerosis. Clones were sequenced by immunoSEQ multiplex PCR, and TCRdb holds only the in-frame ones, with some missing. The sample contains 65,000 to 90,000 clones, 80% to 95% of which appear only once. The material was peripheral blood, obtained in the first trimester of pregnancy. These receptors all come from a female donor with multiple sclerosis, enrolled in a pregnancy study. Both conserved end residues are part of each CDR3. The D gene is left open where the match is weak. Clone size, where shown, is once, few, many, or a class for clones that have expanded.

d_gene: NA
j_gene: TRBJ2-7
abundance: NA
v_gene: TRBV14
CDR3aa: CASSQDFVQYF
CDR3nt: TGTGCCAGCAGCCAAGATTTCGTACAGTACTTC

d_gene: TRBD1
j_gene: TRBJ2-1
abundance: NA
v_gene: TRBV4-1
CDR3aa: CASSEGTGSYNEQFF
CDR3nt: TGCGCCAGCAGCGAGGGGACAGGGAGCTACAATGAGCAGTTCTTC

d_gene: NA
j_gene: TRBJ1-3
abundance: NA
v_gene: TRBV25-1
CDR3aa: CASSGDNSGNTIYF
CDR3nt: TGTGCCAGCAGTGGCGACAACTCTGGAAACACCATATATTTT

d_gene: NA
j_gene: TRBJ2-7
abundance: NA
v_gene: TRBV7-9
CDR3aa: CASSPTSTYEQYF
CDR3nt: TGTGCCAGCAGCCCTACTAGCACCTACGAGCAGTACTTC

d_gene: NA
j_gene: TRBJ2-7
abundance: NA
v_gene: TRBV11-2
CDR3aa: CASSQGIYEQYF
CDR3nt: TGTGCCAGCAGCCAGGGGATCTACGAGCAGTACTTC

d_gene: TRBD2
j_gene: TRBJ2-5
abundance: NA
v_gene: TRBV19
CDR3aa: CASSPRRGLAGGRGQETQYF
CDR3nt: TGTGCCAGTAGTCCACGGAGAGGACTAGCGGGGGGGCGGGGGCAAGAGACCCAGTACTTC

d_gene: TRBD1
j_gene: TRBJ2-5
abundance: NA
v_gene: TRBV5-1
CDR3aa: CASSSGTGLQETQYF
CDR3nt: TGCGCCAGCAGCTCCGGGACAGGCCTCCAAGAGACCCAGTACTTC

d_gene: TRBD2
j_gene: TRBJ2-1
abundance: NA
v_gene: TRBV29-1
CDR3aa: CSVARLAGPYNEQFF
CDR3nt: TGCAGCGTTGCCCGACTAGCGGGCCCATACAATGAGCAGTTCTTC

d_gene: NA
j_gene: TRBJ1-2
abundance: NA
v_gene: TRBV19
CDR3aa: CASSTFFEFGGPNYGYTF
CDR3nt: TGTGCCAGTAGTACCTTTTTCGAATTTGGAGGTCCAAACTATGGCTACACCTTC

d_gene: TRBD2
j_gene: TRBJ2-1
abundance: NA
v_gene: TRBV29-1
CDR3aa: CSVELAGAFFAYNEQFF
CDR3nt: TGCAGCGTGGAACTAGCGGGAGCATTTTTTGCCTACAATGAGCAGTTCTTC

d_gene: NA
j_gene: TRBJ1-6
abundance: NA
v_gene: TRBV27
CDR3aa: CASSTGGSNSPLHF
CDR3nt: TGTGCCAGCTCTACGGGGGGATCAAATTCACCCCTCCACTTT

d_gene: NA
j_gene: TRBJ2-7
abundance: NA
v_gene: TRBV5-1
CDR3aa: CASSLKAVTVMTYEQYF
CDR3nt: TGCGCCAGCAGCTTGAAGGCGGTGACTGTAATGACCTACGAGCAGTACTTC

d_gene: TRBD1
j_gene: TRBJ1-6
abundance: NA
v_gene: TRBV19
CDR3aa: CASSVTGTDNSPLHF
CDR3nt: TGTGCCAGTAGTGTAACTGGGACAGATAATTCACCCCTCCACTTT

d_gene: TRBD1
j_gene: TRBJ1-3
abundance: NA
v_gene: TRBV2
CDR3aa: CASRNDRGSGNTIYF
CDR3nt: TGTGCCAGCAGGAACGACAGGGGTAGTGGAAACACCATATATTTT

d_gene: TRBD1
j_gene: TRBJ1-2
abundance: NA
v_gene: TRBV5-1
CDR3aa: CASDTGTGGYGYTF
CDR3nt: TGCGCCAGCGATACAGGGACAGGGGGGTATGGCTACACCTTC

d_gene: NA
j_gene: TRBJ1-5
abundance: NA
v_gene: TRBV7-9
CDR3aa: CASSLAGDSNQPQHF
CDR3nt: TGTGCCAGCAGCTTAGCGGGAGATAGCAATCAGCCCCAGCATTTT

d_gene: NA
j_gene: TRBJ2-5
abundance: NA
v_gene: TRBV9
CDR3aa: CASSVGPGGADQETQYF
CDR3nt: TGTGCCAGCAGCGTCGGGCCCGGAGGGGCAGATCAAGAGACCCAGTACTTC

d_gene: NA
j_gene: TRBJ1-2
abundance: once
v_gene: TRBV6-1
CDR3aa: CASRTGFPPYGYTF
CDR3nt: TGTGCCAGCAGGACAGGTTTCCCCCCTTATGGGTACACCTTC

d_gene: TRBD1
j_gene: TRBJ1-2
abundance: few
v_gene: TRBV2
CDR3aa: CASGGQAGANYGYTF
CDR3nt: TGTGCCAGTGGGGGACAGGCCGGGGCTAACTATGGCTACACCTTC

d_gene: TRBD2
j_gene: TRBJ2-2
abundance: NA
v_gene: TRBV7-9
CDR3aa: CASSLGTSFATGELFF
CDR3nt: TGTGCCAGCAGCTTAGGGACTAGCTTTGCCACCGGGGAGCTGTTTTTT

d_gene: NA
j_gene: TRBJ2-7
abundance: NA
v_gene: TRBV5-4
CDR3aa: CASSSRGGSSYEQYF
CDR3nt: TGTGCCAGCAGCAGTCGCGGGGGCAGCTCCTACGAGCAGTACTTC

d_gene: NA
j_gene: TRBJ1-2
abundance: NA
v_gene: TRBV28
CDR3aa: CASRPAGGAYYGYTF
CDR3nt: TGTGCCAGCAGACCTGCGGGGGGGGCCTACTATGGCTACACCTTC

d_gene: NA
j_gene: TRBJ1-2
abundance: NA
v_gene: TRBV7-2
CDR3aa: CASSLTENYGYTF
CDR3nt: TGTGCCAGCAGCTTAACAGAAAACTATGGCTACACCTTC

d_gene: NA
j_gene: TRBJ1-1
abundance: NA
v_gene: TRBV5-1
CDR3aa: CASSDSFEAFF
CDR3nt: TGCGCCAGCAGTGACAGCTTTGAAGCTTTCTTT

d_gene: NA
j_gene: TRBJ2-1
abundance: NA
v_gene: TRBV4-3
CDR3aa: CASSQEGGYNEQFF
CDR3nt: TGCGCCAGCAGCCAAGAGGGCGGGTACAATGAGCAGTTCTTC